Many counts were recorded for the clone carrying this T cell receptor (beta chain). Its antigen remains unidentified. This sample is part of a study of early T cells in non-severe SARS-CoV-2 infection. Overall study: Bulk RNA isolated from unsorted whole blood underwent sequencing; chains were not paired.

Germline assignment: CDR1 GTSNPN and CDR2 SVGIG (reference sequence). V lost 4 bases and J lost 7, with 19 bases in between. This CDR3 has 14 residues. Individual cDNA molecules received unique molecular identifiers during library preparation. TCRdb processed the 5' RACE reads anew with MiXCR; each CDR3 protein has one entry. This sample has fewer than 45,000 distinct CDR3 sequences, with roughly 9.9% found just once. Study results and limitations: Anti-spike CD8 specificities were favored by VDJdb matching, whose results missed private and CD4 specificities.

Sequencing was carried out using whole blood. This sequence joins TRBV30 and TRBJ1-1, with D possibly matching TRBD1 (5 bases). The receptor's source is an adult who was a healthcare worker with PCR-confirmed SARS-CoV-2 infection or an uninfected control (not recorded which). CDR3 DNA sequence: TGTGCCTGGACCTCCCCGGGGGTTTTCGGTGAAGCTTTCTTT. Translation gives CAWTSPGVFGEAFF.